A selection of T cell receptor beta chains follows, all from one sample in a study of blood T cells in healthy people across ages. One entry per CDR3 protein, called by TCRdb with MiXCR from the 5' RACE reads. The sample lists about 810,000 distinct CDR3 sequences, approximately 35% seen once, with roughly 13% in the top ten. The specimen was blood. Receptors were obtained from a man younger than 35 in good health. Each CDR3 is given with its conserved first and last residue. Fields, in order: CDR3 length, V gene, J gene, CDR3 protein.

>14|TRBV6-5|TRBJ2-1
CASSQGGNYNEQFF
>15|TRBV7-2|TRBJ2-7
CASSFQRGYSYEQYF
>14|TRBV7-9|TRBJ2-3
CASSLGQRGGTQYF
>13|TRBV20-1|TRBJ2-7
CSASSVGMGEQYF
>16|TRBV20-1|TRBJ2-4
CSARGSPGGSKNIQYF
>11|TRBV3-1|TRBJ1-1
CASSRDGGAFF
>14|TRBV7-2|TRBJ2-2
CASSLGQETGELFF
>14|TRBV28|TRBJ1-4
CASSLPGSNEKLFF
>15|TRBV12-3/TRBV12-4|TRBJ1-5
CASSIAGTDNQPQHF
>15|TRBV5-6|TRBJ1-4
CASSLGGTANEKLFF
>14|TRBV7-9|TRBJ2-5
CASSPGMTAETQYF
>16|TRBV4-1|TRBJ1-5
CASSQDWGNSNQPQHF
>17|TRBV4-2|TRBJ2-1
CASSQDPTEGAWNEQFF
>16|TRBV5-1|TRBJ2-1
CASSLAWAGANNEQFF
>14|TRBV5-1|TRBJ2-7
CASSPGQGNYEQYF
>13|TRBV10-3|TRBJ2-3
CAISVRDTGAQYF
>15|TRBV9|TRBJ2-1
CASSVVSSSYNEQFF
>16|TRBV7-2|TRBJ2-7
CASSLGYRTGLYEQYF
>13|TRBV9|TRBJ2-2
CASSEQGSGELFF
>17|TRBV9|TRBJ1-6
CASSVGQQISYNSPLHF
>16|TRBV5-1|TRBJ2-3
CASSLMGHPSTDTQYF
>16|TRBV6-2/TRBV6-3|.
CASSYSPSGGYNEQYF
>12|TRBV27|TRBJ1-1
CASSSQGRGAFF
>15|TRBV14|TRBJ1-1
CASSQNFDRVGEAFF
>14|TRBV15|.
CATSRYRGASEQYF
>16|TRBV20-1|TRBJ1-1
CSARDFRQGGDTEAFF
>14|TRBV7-2|TRBJ1-2
CASLATQGSMGYTF
>14|TRBV19|TRBJ1-5
CASSIRGGNQPQHF
>16|TRBV7-3|TRBJ2-1
CASSRTSGGGLNEQFF
>12|TRBV20-1|TRBJ2-5
CSAFGSPETQYF
>14|TRBV7-2|TRBJ2-5
CASSLETIKETQYF
>12|TRBV4-1|TRBJ2-2
CASSQGRVGLFF
>16|TRBV4-2|TRBJ2-7
CASSQDLRQGVYEQYF
>12|TRBV6-1|TRBJ1-5
CASVNQGQPQHF
>14|TRBV12-3/TRBV12-4|TRBJ1-2
CASHWEGANYGYTF
>13|TRBV7-6|TRBJ2-3
CASSRSSADTQYF
>16|TRBV3-1|TRBJ1-1
CASSPERLDSRREAFF
>16|TRBV6-5|TRBJ2-1
CASSWRLGPNGNEQFF
>17|TRBV7-2|TRBJ1-1
CASSLNHGTGMNTEAFF
>15|TRBV20-1|TRBJ1-4
CSARPRQGGYEKLFF
>14|TRBV5-1|TRBJ2-7
CASSPGTGSNEQYF
>12|TRBV20-1|TRBJ2-1
CSARDPRNEQFF
>12|TRBV5-1|TRBJ1-1
CASSRQDTEAFF
>12|TRBV30|TRBJ1-1
CAWGTIGTEAFF